A single sample is the source of the 3 T cell receptor beta chains below, sequenced in a study of blood T cell repertoires in COVID-19. The repertoire was sequenced with immunoSEQ multiplex PCR; TCRdb's copy has only in-frame clones and lacks some. Among about 250,000 clones listed, 70% to 90% were seen once. The specimen was PBMCs or T cells enriched from blood (not recorded which). These receptors came from a woman between 45 and 65 years old who had been exposed to COVID-19.

This sequence joins TRBV5-5 and TRBJ1-5, with D maybe TRBD1 (5 bases). This CDR3 is built from 14 residues. Germline V gene sequence: CDR1 SGHKS, CDR2 YYEKEE (reference sequence). V was shortened by 3 bases and J by 9 bases, with 16 bases between the two germline ends. The CDR3 region is CASSSGGRDRPQHF. The CDR3 bases are TGTGCCAGCAGCTCGGGAGGCAGGGATCGGCCCCAGCATTTT.

The chain combines TRBV9 with TRBJ2-5; D remains ambiguous. Germline CDR1 reads SGDLS; CDR2 reads YYNGEE. The CDR3 has 13 residues. The V and J ends lost 4 bases and 5 bases respectively, with 12 bases between them. Here the CDR3 reads CASSTQPGETQYF. The CDR3 DNA reads as TGTGCCAGCAGCACCCAACCTGGCGAGACCCAGTACTTC.

In its sample, this clone was seen once. V usage is TRBV10-3 and J usage is TRBJ2-5, with 7 nucleotides matching TRBD2. The CDR3 runs to 15 residues. The germline gives CDR1 ENHRY, CDR2 SYGVKD. After removal of 0 bases from V and 2 bases from J, the junction contained 3 bases not matched to a gene. The CDR3 protein is CAISESRRGQETQYF. In nucleotides, the CDR3 is TGTGCCATCAGTGAGTCGCGGCGGGGGCAAGAGACCCAGTACTTC.